Listed below are T cell receptor beta chains from one sample, sequenced in a study of shared clonotypes between healthy human individuals. Method: immunoSEQ multiplex PCR; TCRdb's copy keeps in-frame clones and lacks some. Found here are approximately 530,000 clones, about 95% of them singletons; the top ten hold about 0.057%. Material: naive CD4+ T cells sorted from blood. The receptors derive from a woman aged 25 to 39 in good health. The CDR3 runs from the conserved cysteine through the conserved F or W. The order of the fields is J gene, clone size, V gene, D gene, CDR3 protein, CDR3 DNA. The D gene is left open where the match is weak. Expanded clones get a size class; other rows say once, few or many, or leave the size out.

TRBJ1-5,.,TRBV18,.,CASSLQANNQPQHF,TGTGCCAGCTCACTACAGGCGAACAATCAGCCCCAGCATTTT
TRBJ1-2,few,TRBV2,.,CASSVLAGSGYTF,TGTGCCAGCAGTGTGTTAGCAGGCTCTGGCTACACCTTC
TRBJ2-2,.,TRBV4-1,.,CASSKYTGELFF,TGCGCCAGCAGCAAATATACCGGGGAGCTGTTTTTT
TRBJ2-7,.,TRBV7-2,TRBD2,CASSRMTSGRYEQYF,TGTGCCAGCAGCCGAATGACTAGCGGGAGGTACGAGCAGTACTTC
TRBJ2-1,.,TRBV29-1,.,CSVRTFYNEQFF,TGCAGCGTGAGGACTTTCTACAATGAGCAGTTCTTC
TRBJ2-2,.,TRBV6-5,.,CASTDAAPGELFF,TGTGCCAGCACCGACGCGGCACCCGGGGAGCTGTTTTTT
TRBJ2-1,.,TRBV21-1,.,CASSEAPPNEQFF,TGTGCCAGCAGCGAGGCTCCCCCGAATGAGCAGTTCTTC
TRBJ2-7,.,TRBV28,.,CASSLLGYEQYF,TGTGCCAGCAGTTTACTGGGGTACGAGCAGTACTTC
TRBJ1-5,.,TRBV2,.,CASIGAAGQPQHF,TGTGCCAGCATAGGAGCGGCGGGTCAGCCCCAGCATTTT
TRBJ2-6,.,TRBV7-9,TRBD2,CASSLVLAGPIGGANVLTF,TGTGCCAGCAGCTTAGTTCTAGCGGGACCCATTGGTGGGGCCAACGTCCTGACTTTC
TRBJ1-1,.,TRBV18,TRBD1,CASSQGQGASREAFF,TGTGCCAGCTCACAGGGACAGGGAGCGTCTCGTGAAGCTTTCTTT
TRBJ2-7,.,TRBV5-6,TRBD1,CASSLFQGVYEQYF,TGTGCCAGCAGCTTGTTTCAGGGGGTCTACGAGCAGTACTTC
TRBJ2-1,.,TRBV5-1,.,CASSLLAERDEQFF,TGCGCCAGCAGCCTGCTGGCGGAGCGCGATGAGCAGTTCTTC
TRBJ1-4,.,TRBV28,TRBD1,CASNPGTGEGLFF,TGTGCCAGCAACCCCGGGACAGGGGAAGGGCTGTTTTTT
TRBJ1-4,.,TRBV10-3,.,CASTRQTLEKLFF,TGTGCCAGTACTCGACAGACCCTCGAAAAACTGTTTTTT
TRBJ2-5,.,TRBV6-1,.,CASSEAGQETQYF,TGTGCCAGCAGTGAAGCGGGACAAGAGACCCAGTACTTC
TRBJ2-3,once,TRBV5-1,.,CASSLATVGDSTDTQYF,TGCGCCAGCAGCTTGGCTACGGTGGGGGACAGCACAGATACGCAGTATTTT
TRBJ2-7,.,TRBV28,TRBD1,CASSLLRDSPNF,TGTGCCAGCAGTTTACTCCGGGACAGTCCCAACTTC
TRBJ2-5,.,TRBV28,.,CASSLRPQTGAPRAQYF,TGTGCCAGCAGTTTACGCCCTCAGACAGGAGCCCCCCGGGCCCAGTACTTC
TRBJ2-3,.,TRBV5-1,.,CASSLGEPSTDTQYF,TGCGCCAGCAGCTTGGGGGAACCTAGCACAGATACGCAGTATTTT
TRBJ1-4,.,TRBV4-1,.,CASSAPGRTNEKLFF,TGCGCCAGCAGCGCCCCCGGACGGACTAATGAAAAACTGTTTTTT
TRBJ1-1,.,TRBV10-3,.,CAISEAFVMNTEAFF,TGTGCCATCAGTGAGGCCTTTGTAATGAACACTGAAGCTTTCTTT
TRBJ2-7,.,TRBV9,TRBD2,CASSVTGTSGTEQYF,TGTGCCAGCAGCGTAACCGGGACTAGCGGGACCGAGCAGTACTTC
TRBJ2-7,.,TRBV6-5,.,CASSYSSQLFEQYF,TGTGCCAGCAGTTACTCTAGTCAGCTATTCGAGCAGTACTTC
TRBJ1-2,.,TRBV5-8,.,CASSLVPGGGYTF,TGTGCCAGCAGCTTGGTTCCAGGCGGAGGCTACACCTTC
TRBJ2-1,.,TRBV7-9,TRBD2,CASSFKREKDEQFF,TGTGCCAGCAGCTTCAAGCGGGAGAAGGATGAGCAGTTCTTC
TRBJ2-3,.,TRBV7-3,TRBD2,CASSPGVAGVGTDTQYF,TGTGCCAGCAGCCCCGGGGTGGCGGGAGTCGGCACAGATACGCAGTATTTT
TRBJ1-4,.,TRBV6-5,.,CASSYSRNGGEKLFF,TGTGCCAGCAGTTACTCAAGAAACGGGGGTGAAAAACTGTTTTTT
TRBJ2-1,.,TRBV19,.,CASRGTPLNNEQFF,TGTGCCAGTAGGGGGACCCCACTTAACAATGAGCAGTTCTTC
TRBJ2-2,.,TRBV18,TRBD2,CASSPRLASGRASNTGELFF,TGTGCCAGCTCACCACGCTTAGCTAGCGGGAGGGCCTCGAACACCGGGGAGCTGTTTTTT
TRBJ1-3,.,TRBV7-9,.,CASSLGVWRNSGNTIYF,TGTGCCAGCAGCTTAGGCGTTTGGAGAAACTCTGGAAACACCATATATTTT
TRBJ1-3,.,TRBV10-3,.,CAISESSFSGNTIYF,TGTGCCATCAGTGAGTCGTCCTTCTCTGGAAACACCATATATTTT
TRBJ2-2,.,TRBV27,.,CASRVRERGPTTKGTGELFF,TGTGCCAGCAGAGTGCGCGAGAGGGGACCTACAACGAAGGGCACCGGGGAGCTGTTTTTT
TRBJ1-3,.,TRBV18,TRBD1,CASSLTTGMFGNTIYF,TGTGCCAGCTCACTAACGACAGGGATGTTCGGAAACACCATATATTTT
TRBJ1-1,.,TRBV5-6,.,CASSRLQGWATEAFF,TGTGCCAGCAGCCGCCTGCAGGGATGGGCCACTGAAGCTTTCTTT
TRBJ2-7,.,TRBV5-1,TRBD1,CASSSGQGALDEQYF,TGCGCCAGCAGCTCGGGACAGGGGGCCTTAGATGAGCAGTACTTC
TRBJ2-5,once,TRBV15,TRBD2,CATSRDRREVETQYF,TGTGCCACCAGCAGAGATAGGCGGGAGGTTGAGACCCAGTACTTC
TRBJ2-7,.,TRBV20-1,.,CSARAGREQYF,TGCAGTGCCAGAGCCGGGCGCGAGCAGTACTTC
TRBJ2-1,.,TRBV28,TRBD1,CASSLRQGARDEQFF,TGTGCCAGCAGTTTAAGGCAGGGGGCGCGGGATGAGCAGTTCTTC
TRBJ1-1,.,TRBV6-6,.,CASSGRPDTEAFF,TGTGCCAGCAGCGGGAGGCCTGACACTGAAGCTTTCTTT
TRBJ1-1,.,TRBV4-1,TRBD1,CASSQVQGQDLGIF,TGCGCCAGCAGCCAAGTACAGGGACAGGATCTGGGCATCTTT
TRBJ1-1,.,TRBV6-5,.,CASSYKGRAFF,TGTGCCAGCAGTTACAAGGGGCGGGCTTTCTTT
TRBJ2-3,.,TRBV6-5,.,CASSYSGAPGQYF,TGTGCCAGCAGTTACTCGGGGGCCCCTGGGCAGTATTTT
TRBJ1-1,.,TRBV29-1,.,CSAGQRNTEAFF,TGCAGCGCGGGGCAGAGAAACACTGAAGCTTTCTTT
TRBJ2-7,.,TRBV28,TRBD1,CASIPGQGGYSSYEQYF,TGTGCCAGCATTCCGGGACAGGGGGGGTATAGCTCCTACGAGCAGTACTTC
TRBJ1-2,.,TRBV28,.,CASSRGHLGGYTF,TGTGCCAGCAGCCGCGGACACCTAGGCGGCTACACCTTC
TRBJ1-2,.,TRBV29-1,TRBD1,CSAPRTGNYGYTF,TGCAGCGCCCCGAGGACAGGGAACTATGGCTACACCTTC
TRBJ1-5,once,TRBV4-1,TRBD1,CASSQGQGQRPKPQHF,TGCGCCAGCAGCCAAGGACAGGGGCAACGGCCAAAGCCCCAGCATTTT
TRBJ2-3,.,TRBV5-6,TRBD2,CASSLLGLAVTDTQYF,TGTGCCAGCAGCCTATTGGGACTAGCGGTAACAGATACGCAGTATTTT
TRBJ2-7,.,TRBV4-1,.,CASSQDNLRSYEQYF,TGCGCCAGCAGCCAAGATAACCTGCGTTCCTACGAGCAGTACTTC
TRBJ1-1,once,TRBV19,TRBD1,CASRDTAFDRGTLRNTEAFF,TGTGCCAGTAGGGATACAGCCTTCGACAGGGGAACGCTCCGGAACACTGAAGCTTTCTTT
TRBJ2-7,few,TRBV5-4,TRBD2,CASSAGGNSYEQYF,TGTGCCAGCAGCGCGGGAGGGAATTCCTACGAGCAGTACTTC
TRBJ1-4,.,TRBV4-1,TRBD1,CASSLLTGGPEKLFF,TGCGCCAGCAGCCTCCTTACAGGGGGCCCCGAAAAACTGTTTTTT
TRBJ1-1,.,TRBV5-1,.,CASSLKSGQGWTEAFF,TGCGCCAGCAGCTTGAAGTCTGGGCAGGGTTGGACTGAAGCTTTCTTT